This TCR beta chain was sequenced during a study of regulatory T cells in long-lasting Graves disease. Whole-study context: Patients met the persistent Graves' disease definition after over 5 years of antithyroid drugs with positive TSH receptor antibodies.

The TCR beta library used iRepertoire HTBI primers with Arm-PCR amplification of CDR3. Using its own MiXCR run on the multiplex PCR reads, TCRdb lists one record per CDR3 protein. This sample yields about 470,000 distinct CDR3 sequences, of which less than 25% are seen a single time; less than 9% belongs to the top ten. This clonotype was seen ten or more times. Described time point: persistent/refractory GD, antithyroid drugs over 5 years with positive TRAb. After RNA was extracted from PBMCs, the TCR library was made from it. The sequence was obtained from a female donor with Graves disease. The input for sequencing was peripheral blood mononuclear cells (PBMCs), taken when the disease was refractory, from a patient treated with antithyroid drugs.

CDR3 in DNA: TGTGCCAGCAGCCTACAGGGGGTCTATAATTCACCCCTCCACTTT. It specifies CASSLQGVYNSPLHF. V and J are TRBV28 and TRBJ1-6; 8 bases are a match to TRBD1. The CDR3 consists of 15 residues. V lost 6 bases to trimming and J lost 3 bases; unmatched junction nucleotides: 4. Germline V lookup: CDR1 MDHEN, CDR2 SYDVKM. Full variable domain (remainder filled in from reference TRBV28 and TRBJ1-6): DVKVTQSSRYLVKRTGEKVFLECVQDMDHENMFWYRQDPGLGLRLIYFSYDVKMKEKGDIPEGYSVSREKKERFSLILESASTNQTSMYLCASSLQGVYNSPLHFGNGTRLTVT.